Here is one T cell receptor (beta chain) with its context. The source of the sample is a study of CD8+ T cells in alopecia areata. Extraction and reverse transcription of RNA yielded cDNA as the sequencing template. Sequencing was performed with immunoSEQ multiplex PCR; in TCRdb, only in-frame clones are kept and a portion is missing. The sample yields roughly 200,000 clones, about 61% seen once. Both CD4+ and CD8+ T cells were separated by sorting PBMCs. This CDR3 is built from 15 residues. Unmatched junction bases numbered 6, after V lost 6 bases and J lost 2 bases. Germline V gene data show CDR1 as MNHEY and CDR2 as SVGAGI.

The receptor was derived from a human donor in good health. The sample consisted of CD8+ T cells sorted from blood. The rearrangement joins TRBV6-5 to TRBJ2-7; 11 bases fit TRBD2. Here the CDR3 DNA reads TGTGCCAGCAGATCGACTAGCGGGAAAACCTACGAGCAGTACTTC. This gives the protein CASRSTSGKTYEQYF.